This TCR beta chain was captured in a study of cytomegalovirus exposure and HLA in healthy donors. PCR involved 60 Vbeta and 13 Jbeta primers. Using immunoSEQ multiplex PCR, the repertoire was profiled, and TCRdb retains in-frame clones only, with some absent. The sample contains 150,000 or so clones, more than 70% of which appear only once. V shed 4 bases and J 2 bases; nucleotides not matched to a gene: 4. The germline V gene has CDR1 SGHRS and CDR2 YFSETQ. This CDR3 comprises 14 residues. Sequenced sample: PBMCs. The J gene is TRBJ2-7, the V gene TRBV5-1; 9 bases agree with TRBD2. This TCR came from a man in his late teens or twenties in good health and CMV-seropositive. CDR3 sequence reads: CASSPLAGAYEQYF. CDR3 nucleotide sequence: TGCGCCAGCAGCCCCTTAGCGGGGGCCTACGAGCAGTACTTC.